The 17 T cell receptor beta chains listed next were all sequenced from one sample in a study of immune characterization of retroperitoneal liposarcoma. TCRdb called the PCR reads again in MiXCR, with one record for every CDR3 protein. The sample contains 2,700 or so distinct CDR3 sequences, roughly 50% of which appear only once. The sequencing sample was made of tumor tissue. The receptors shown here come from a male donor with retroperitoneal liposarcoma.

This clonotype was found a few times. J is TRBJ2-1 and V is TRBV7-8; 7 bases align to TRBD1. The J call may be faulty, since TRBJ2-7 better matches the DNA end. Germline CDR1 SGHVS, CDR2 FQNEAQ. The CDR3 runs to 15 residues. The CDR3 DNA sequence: TGTGCCAGCCGAGGCGGTAGACAGGGATCGGTTGAGCAGTACTTC. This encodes CASRGGRQGSVEQYF.

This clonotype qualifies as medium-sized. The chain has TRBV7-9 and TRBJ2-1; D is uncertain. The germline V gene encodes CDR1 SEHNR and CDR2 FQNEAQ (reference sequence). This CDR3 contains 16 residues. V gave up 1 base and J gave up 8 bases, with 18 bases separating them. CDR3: CASSLVLSRANYEQFF. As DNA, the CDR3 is TGTGCCAGCAGCTTAGTCCTTTCTAGGGCCAACTATGAGCAGTTCTTC.

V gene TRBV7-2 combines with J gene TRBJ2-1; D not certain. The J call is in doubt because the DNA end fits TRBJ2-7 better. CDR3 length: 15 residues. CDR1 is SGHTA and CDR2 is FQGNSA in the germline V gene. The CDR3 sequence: CASSSPRTWSYEQYF. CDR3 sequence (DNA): TGTGCCAGCAGCTCTCCGCGGACCTGGTCCTACGAGCAGTACTTC.

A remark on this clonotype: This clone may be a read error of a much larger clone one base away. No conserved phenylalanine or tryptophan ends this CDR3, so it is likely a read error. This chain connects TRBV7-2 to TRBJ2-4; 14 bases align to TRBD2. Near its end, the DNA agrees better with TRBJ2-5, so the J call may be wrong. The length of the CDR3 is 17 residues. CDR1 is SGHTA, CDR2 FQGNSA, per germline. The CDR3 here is CASSLSGTSGSMKTQYL. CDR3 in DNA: TGTGCCAGCAGCTTATCCGGGACTAGCGGGAGTATGAAGACCCAGTACCTC.

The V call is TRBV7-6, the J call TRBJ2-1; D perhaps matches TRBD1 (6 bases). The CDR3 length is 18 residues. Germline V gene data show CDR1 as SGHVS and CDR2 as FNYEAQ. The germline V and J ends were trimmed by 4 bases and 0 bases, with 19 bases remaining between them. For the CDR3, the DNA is TGTGCCAGCAGCTACCACCAGGGGATTTGGGTCTCCTACAATGAGCAGTTCTTC. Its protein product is CASSYHQGIWVSYNEQFF.

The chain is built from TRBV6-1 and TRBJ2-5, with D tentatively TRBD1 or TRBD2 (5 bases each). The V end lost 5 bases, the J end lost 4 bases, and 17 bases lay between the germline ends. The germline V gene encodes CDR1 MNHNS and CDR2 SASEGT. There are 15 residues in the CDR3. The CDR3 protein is CASSYSPGTGETQYF. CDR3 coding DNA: TGTGCCAGCAGTTATAGCCCCGGGACGGGAGAGACCCAGTACTTC.

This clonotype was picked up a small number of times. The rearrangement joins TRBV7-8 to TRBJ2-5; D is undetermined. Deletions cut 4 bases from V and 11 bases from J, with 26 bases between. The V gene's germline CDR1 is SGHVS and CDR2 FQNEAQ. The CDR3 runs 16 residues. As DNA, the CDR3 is TGTGCCAGCAGCTCAAGCCGCTTTGTCTCCTACAATGAGCAGTACTTC. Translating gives CASSSSRFVSYNEQYF.

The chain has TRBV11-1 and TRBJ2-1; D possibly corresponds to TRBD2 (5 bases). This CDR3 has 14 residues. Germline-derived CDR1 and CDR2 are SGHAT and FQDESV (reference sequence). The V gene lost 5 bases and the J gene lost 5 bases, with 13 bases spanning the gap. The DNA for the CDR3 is TGTGCCAGCAGCAGATCCGGGAAAGACAATGAGCAGTTCTTC. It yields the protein CASSRSGKDNEQFF.

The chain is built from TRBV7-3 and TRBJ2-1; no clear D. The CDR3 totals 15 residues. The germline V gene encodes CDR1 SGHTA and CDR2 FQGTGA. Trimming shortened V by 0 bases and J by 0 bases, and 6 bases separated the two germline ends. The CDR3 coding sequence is TGTGCCAGCAGCTTAACGTCACTCTCCTACAATGAGCAGTTCTTC. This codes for CASSLTSLSYNEQFF.

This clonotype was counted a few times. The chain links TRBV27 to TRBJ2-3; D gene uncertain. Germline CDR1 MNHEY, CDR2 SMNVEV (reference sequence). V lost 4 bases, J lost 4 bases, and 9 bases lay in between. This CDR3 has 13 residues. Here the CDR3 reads CASSSRKADTQYF. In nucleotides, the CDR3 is TGTGCCAGCAGTTCTAGGAAAGCAGATACGCAGTATTTT.

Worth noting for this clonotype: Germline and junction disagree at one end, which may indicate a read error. The CDR3 here is CASIPGAYTEELFF. As DNA, the CDR3 is TGTGCCAGCATTCCGGGGGCGTACACCGAGGAGCTGTTTTTT. V and J are TRBV11-2 and TRBJ2-2, with D perhaps matching TRBD1 or TRBD2 (6 bases each). The CDR3 sequence is 14 residues long. Germline lookup yields CDR1 SGHAT and CDR2 FQNNGV.

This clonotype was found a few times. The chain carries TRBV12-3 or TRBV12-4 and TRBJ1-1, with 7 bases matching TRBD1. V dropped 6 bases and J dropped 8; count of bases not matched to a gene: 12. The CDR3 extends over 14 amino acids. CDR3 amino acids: CASSRKTGIKEAFF. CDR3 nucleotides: TGTGCCAGCAGCCGAAAGACAGGGATCAAAGAAGCTTTCTTT.

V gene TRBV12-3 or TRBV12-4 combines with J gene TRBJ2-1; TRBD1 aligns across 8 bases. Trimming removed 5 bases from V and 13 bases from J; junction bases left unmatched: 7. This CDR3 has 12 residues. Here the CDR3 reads CASSNRGETQFF. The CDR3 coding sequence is TGTGCCAGCAGTAACAGGGGGGAGACCCAGTTCTTC.

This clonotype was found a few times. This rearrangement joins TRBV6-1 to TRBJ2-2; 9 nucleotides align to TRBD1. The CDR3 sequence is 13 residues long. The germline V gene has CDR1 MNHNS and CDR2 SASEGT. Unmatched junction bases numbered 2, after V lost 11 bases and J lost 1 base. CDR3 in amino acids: CAGQGRNTGELFF. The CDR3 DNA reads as TGTGCCGGACAGGGGCGGAACACCGGGGAGCTGTTTTTT.

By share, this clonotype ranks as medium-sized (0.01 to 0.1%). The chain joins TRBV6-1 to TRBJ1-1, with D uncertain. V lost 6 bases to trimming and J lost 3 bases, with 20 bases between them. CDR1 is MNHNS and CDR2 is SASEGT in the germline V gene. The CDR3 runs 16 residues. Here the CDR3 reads CASRLHEATGDTEAFF. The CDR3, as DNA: TGTGCCAGCAGGCTCCATGAGGCTACTGGGGACACTGAAGCTTTCTTT.

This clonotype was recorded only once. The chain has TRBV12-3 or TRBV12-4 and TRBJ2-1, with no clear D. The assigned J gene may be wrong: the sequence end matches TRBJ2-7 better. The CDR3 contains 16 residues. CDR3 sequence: CASSLYSPLSGYEQYF. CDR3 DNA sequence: TGTGCCAGCAGTTTATACAGTCCCCTCTCGGGCTACGAGCAGTACTTC.

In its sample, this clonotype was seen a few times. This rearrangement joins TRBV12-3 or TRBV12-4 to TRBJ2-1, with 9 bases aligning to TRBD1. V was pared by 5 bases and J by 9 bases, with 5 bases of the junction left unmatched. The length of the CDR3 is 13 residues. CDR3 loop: CASSALTGGEQFF. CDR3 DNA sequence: TGTGCCAGCAGTGCGTTGACAGGGGGTGAGCAGTTCTTC.